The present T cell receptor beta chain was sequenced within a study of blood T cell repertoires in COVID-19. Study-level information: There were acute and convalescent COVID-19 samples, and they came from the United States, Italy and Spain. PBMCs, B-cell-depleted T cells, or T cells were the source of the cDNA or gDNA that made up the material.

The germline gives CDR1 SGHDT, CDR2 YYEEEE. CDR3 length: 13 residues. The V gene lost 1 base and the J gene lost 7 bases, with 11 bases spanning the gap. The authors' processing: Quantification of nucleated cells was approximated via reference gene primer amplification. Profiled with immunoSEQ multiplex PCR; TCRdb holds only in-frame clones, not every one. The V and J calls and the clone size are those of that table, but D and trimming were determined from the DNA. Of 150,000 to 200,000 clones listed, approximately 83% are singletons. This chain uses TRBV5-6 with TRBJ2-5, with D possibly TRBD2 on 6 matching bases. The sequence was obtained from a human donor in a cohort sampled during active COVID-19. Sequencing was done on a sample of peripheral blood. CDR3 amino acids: CASSLSNGGTQYF. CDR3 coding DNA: TGTGCCAGCAGCTTGTCCAACGGGGGGACCCAGTACTTC.